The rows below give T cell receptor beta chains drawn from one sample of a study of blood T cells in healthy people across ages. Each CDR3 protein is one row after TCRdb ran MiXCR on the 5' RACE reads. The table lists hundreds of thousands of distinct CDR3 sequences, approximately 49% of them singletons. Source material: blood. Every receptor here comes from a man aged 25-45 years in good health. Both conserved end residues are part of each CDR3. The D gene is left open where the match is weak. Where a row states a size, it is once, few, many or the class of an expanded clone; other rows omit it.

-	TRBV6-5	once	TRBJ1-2	CASSYSNAYGYTF	TGTGCCAGCAGTTACTCGAATGCCTATGGCTACACCTTC
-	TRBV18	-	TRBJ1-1	CASSLGRSITGNTEAFF	TGTGCCAGCTCATTGGGACGGTCAATCACGGGGAACACTGAAGCTTTCTTT
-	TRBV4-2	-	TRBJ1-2	CASSQPTGDYDYGYTF	TGTGCCAGCAGCCAACCCACAGGCGACTACGACTATGGCTACACCTTC
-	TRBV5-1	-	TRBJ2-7	CASSLSTQTYEQYF	TGCGCCAGCAGCTTAAGTACACAGACCTACGAGCAGTACTTC
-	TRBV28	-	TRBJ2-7	CASSVFSRALKYF	TGTGCCAGCAGTGTATTTTCCAGGGCCCTAAAGTACTTC
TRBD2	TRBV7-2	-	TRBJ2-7	CASSLMPRGGPYEQYF	TGTGCCAGCAGCTTAATGCCTCGCGGGGGTCCCTACGAGCAGTACTTC
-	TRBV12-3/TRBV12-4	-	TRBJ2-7	CASSPSSGSYNEQYF	TGTGCCAGCAGTCCCTCTAGTGGCTCCTACAATGAGCAGTACTTC
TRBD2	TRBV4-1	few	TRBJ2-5	CASSQVRGGDSETQYF	TGCGCCAGCAGCCAAGTGCGCGGGGGGGATTCGGAGACCCAGTACTTC
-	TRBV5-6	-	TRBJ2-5	CASSQDLRETQYF	TGTGCCAGCAGCCAAGACTTGCGTGAGACCCAGTACTTC
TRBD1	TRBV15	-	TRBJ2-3	CATSTRQGMADTQYF	TGTGCCACCAGCACCCGACAGGGGATGGCAGATACGCAGTATTTT
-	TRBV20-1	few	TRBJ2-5	CSASESAGTKTQYF	TGCAGTGCTAGTGAGTCGGCAGGCACCAAGACCCAGTACTTC
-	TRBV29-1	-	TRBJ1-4	CSVLGEGSNEKLFF	TGCAGCGTCTTGGGTGAGGGTTCTAATGAAAAACTGTTTTTT
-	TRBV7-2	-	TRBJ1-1	CASGEEGGGFTEAFF	TGTGCCAGCGGGGAAGAGGGAGGGGGTTTTACTGAAGCTTTCTTT
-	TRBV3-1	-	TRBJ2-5	CASSQAWIPEETQYF	TGTGCCAGCAGCCAAGCGTGGATTCCCGAAGAGACCCAGTACTTC
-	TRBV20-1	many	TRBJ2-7	CSASSMATYEQYF	TGCAGTGCTAGCAGTATGGCCACCTACGAGCAGTACTTC
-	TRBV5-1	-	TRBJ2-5	CASTGHETQYF	TGCGCCAGCACAGGGCACGAGACCCAGTACTTC
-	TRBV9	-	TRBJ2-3	CASSQWARSTDTQYF	TGTGCCAGCAGCCAGTGGGCGCGCAGCACAGATACGCAGTATTTT
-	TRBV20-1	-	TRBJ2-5	CSAIGQFQETQYF	TGCAGTGCTATCGGACAGTTCCAAGAGACCCAGTACTTC
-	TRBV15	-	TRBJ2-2	CATSRVEELANTGELFF	TGTGCCACCAGCAGAGTTGAGGAACTCGCGAACACCGGGGAGCTGTTTTTT
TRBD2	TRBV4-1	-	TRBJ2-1	CASSQGGGGGAKAYNEQFF	TGCGCCAGCAGCCAAGGCGGCGGGGGAGGGGCGAAAGCCTACAATGAGCAGTTCTTC
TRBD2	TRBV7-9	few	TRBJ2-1	CASSFGLASTNEQFF	TGTGCCAGCAGCTTTGGACTAGCGTCGACCAATGAGCAGTTCTTC
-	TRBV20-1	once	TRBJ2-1	CSARDVETGSYDEQFF	TGCAGTGCTAGAGATGTCGAGACAGGCTCCTACGATGAGCAGTTCTTC
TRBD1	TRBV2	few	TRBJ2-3	CADRESGTDTQYF	TGTGCCGACAGGGAGAGCGGCACAGATACGCAGTATTTT
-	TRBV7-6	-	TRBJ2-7	CASSSNRRDFYEQYF	TGTGCCAGCAGCTCGAACAGGAGGGACTTCTACGAGCAGTACTTC
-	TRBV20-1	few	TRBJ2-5	CSAIQGKETQYF	TGCAGTGCGATACAGGGTAAAGAGACCCAGTACTTC
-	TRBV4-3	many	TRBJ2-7	CASSQVSLASSAQYF	TGCGCCAGCAGCCAAGTGAGCCTGGCCTCCTCCGCGCAGTACTTC